Each of the 31 T cell receptor beta chains below was sequenced from the same sample in a study of PD-L1 blockade in urothelial cancer (dated by TCRdb to 2015 to 2018). Library preparation was by the immunoSEQ multiplex PCR assay. What TCRdb holds here is the immuneACCESS table cut down to in-frame rearrangements. Part of the clones is not present; checked against another copy, under half of the missing clones reflect an unresolved V gene, and the others are unexplained. The sample data list about 47,000 clones, and 80% of these were observed just once. About a sixth of the sample is taken by the ten largest. The time point label corresponds to: pretreatment peripheral blood. The sequenced sample was PBMCs, obtained around atezolizumab (anti-PD-L1) treatment. All receptors come from a man in his sixties with urothelial cancer.

This clone was recorded a few times. The rearrangement uses TRBV28 and TRBJ2-3, with D uncertain. This CDR3 is built from 12 residues. Germline V lookup: CDR1 MDHEN, CDR2 SYDVKM. V gave up 1 base and J gave up 4 bases, with 3 bases separating them. CDR3 bases: TGTGCCAGCAGTTTATTCTCAGATACGCAGTATTTT. Translation gives CASSLFSDTQYF.

This chain links TRBV15 with TRBJ1-4; D gene ambiguous. The CDR3 has 15 amino acids. Between the trimmed V and J ends, which lost 1 base and 8 bases, there was a span of 14 bases. The V gene's germline CDR1 is LNHNV and CDR2 YYDKDF (reference sequence). The DNA of the CDR3 is TGTGCCACCAGCAGAGCGACGGGGAGTGGGGAAAAACTGTTTTTT. It yields the protein CATSRATGSGEKLFF.

The genes are TRBV5-4 and TRBJ2-1; TRBD1 matches at 9 bases. The CDR3 sequence is 17 residues long. V trimming: 4 bases; J trimming: 8 bases; junction bases outside the gene matches: 16. The germline V gene has CDR1 SGHNT and CDR2 YYREEE (reference sequence). In DNA, the CDR3 is TGTGCCAGCAGCCCTGGTCCGGGACAGGGAGTTCCGCATGAGCAGTTCTTC. Protein: CASSPGPGQGVPHEQFF.

The J gene is TRBJ2-1, the V gene TRBV2, with 12 bases that match TRBD2. The CDR3 runs to 15 residues. The germline CDR1 and CDR2 sequences are SNHLY and FYNNEI. With V trimmed by 11 bases and J by 4 bases, 9 bases remained unmatched. CDR3 nucleotides: TGTGCCGGAAGGGCTAGCGGGGGGGTTTACAATGAGCAGTTCTTC. The encoded protein is CAGRASGGVYNEQFF.

This rearrangement joins TRBV6-1 to TRBJ1-4; no definite D call. Germline V gives CDR1 MNHNS, CDR2 SASEGT. The CDR3 totals 16 residues. V shed 3 bases and J shed 5 bases, with 16 bases lying between them. The CDR3 sequence is CASSDYATGLNEKLFF. CDR3 DNA: TGTGCCAGCAGTGACTACGCGACGGGGTTAAATGAAAAACTGTTTTTT.

This rearrangement joins TRBV7-9 to TRBJ1-5, with TRBD1 matching 8 bases. After removal of 5 bases from V and 3 bases from J, the junction contained 6 bases not matched to a gene. This CDR3 has 15 residues. Germline-derived CDR1 and CDR2 are SEHNR and FQNEAQ (reference sequence). CDR3 loop: CASSPPGGPNQPQHF. In nucleotides, the CDR3 is TGTGCCAGCAGCCCACCAGGGGGCCCCAATCAGCCCCAGCATTTT.

This clone was detected once. The V gene is TRBV21-1, the J gene TRBJ2-3; TRBD2 is the table's D call and was not checked against the DNA. TRBV21-1 is designated a pseudogene. CDR3 length: 19 residues. The DNA for the CDR3 is TGTGCCAGCAGCAAAGTGGGCGCGGGAGGGCCCAAACGCACAGATACGCAGTATTTT. Translated: CASSKVGAGGPKRTDTQYF.

This rearrangement joins TRBV28 to TRBJ2-5, with a weak D call TRBD2 (5 bases). The CDR3 consists of 13 residues. Per the germline V gene, CDR1 is MDHEN and CDR2 is SYDVKM. Trimming took off 3 bases at V and 4 bases at J, with 9 bases between the two ends. CDR3 sequence (DNA): TGTGCCAGCAGTTTTTTAGGAGGAGAGACCCAGTACTTC. Residues: CASSFLGGETQYF. The whole variable domain, remainder taken from reference TRBV28 and TRBJ2-5, is DVKVTQSSRYLVKRTGEKVFLECVQDMDHENMFWYRQDPGLGLRLIYFSYDVKMKEKGDIPEGYSVSREKKERFSLILESASTNQTSMYLCASSFLGGETQYFGPGTRLLVL.

This chain links TRBV12-5 with TRBJ2-3, with D maybe TRBD1 (6 bases). V lost 4 bases, J lost 1 base, and 12 bases lay in between. The CDR3 is made up of 15 amino acids. Germline V CDR1 and CDR2: LGHNT, FRNRAP. The CDR3 protein is CASGSSDRGTDTQYF. The CDR3, as DNA: TGTGCTAGTGGTTCCTCGGACAGAGGCACAGATACGCAGTATTTT.

This sequence joins TRBV25-1 and TRBJ1-4, with no clear D. CDR3 size: 15 residues. In germline, CDR1 is MGHDK, CDR2 SYGVNS. The V end was cut by 3 bases, the J end by 7 bases, with 15 bases between. The CDR3 sequence: CASSDDLAGGEKLFF. CDR3 sequence (DNA): TGTGCCAGCAGTGACGATCTCGCGGGAGGTGAAAAACTGTTTTTT. Full variable domain (outside the CDR3, taken from reference TRBV25-1 and TRBJ1-4): EADIYQTPRYLVIGTGKKITLECSQTMGHDKMYWYQQDPGMELHLIHYSYGVNSTEKGDLSSESTVSRIRTEHFPLTLESARPSHTSQYLCASSDDLAGGEKLFFGSGTQLSVL.

The CDR3 DNA is TGTGCCAGCAGCGCCTCTAGGCTTGGTGGCAATCAGCCCCAGCATTTT. It encodes CASSASRLGGNQPQHF. The gene calls are TRBV5-8 and TRBJ1-5, with unresolved D. This CDR3 has 16 amino acids. The V end lost 4 bases, the J end lost 2 bases, and 16 bases lay between the germline ends. Germline V CDR1 and CDR2: SGHTS, YDEGEE.

This chain uses TRBV27 with TRBJ2-1; TRBD2 aligns across 8 bases. With 6 bases clipped from V and 6 bases from J, the junction kept 4 bases outside the gene matches. CDR3 length equals 13 residues. The germline V gene encodes CDR1 MNHEY and CDR2 SMNVEV (reference sequence). The chain's CDR3 is CASSPSGSNEQFF. The CDR3 DNA is TGTGCCAGCAGCCCGAGCGGGAGCAATGAGCAGTTCTTC.

This clone appeared a few times. This chain uses TRBV7-2 with TRBJ2-4; D is perhaps TRBD2 (5 bases). Trimming removed 10 bases from V and 0 bases from J, with 13 bases in between. Per germline, CDR1 SGHTA and CDR2 FQGNSA. This CDR3 region has 14 residues. The CDR3 nucleotides read TGTGCCACCCGAGAGGAGGCAGCCAAAAACATTCAGTACTTC. It encodes CATREEAAKNIQYF. Filled out from reference TRBV7-2 and TRBJ2-4, the complete variable domain reads GAGVSQSPSNKVTEKGKDVELRCDPISGHTALYWYRQSLGQGLEFLIYFQGNSAPDKSGLPSDRFSAERTGGSVSTLTIQRTQQEDSAVYLCATREEAAKNIQYFGAGTRLSVL.

The chain employs TRBV7-2 and TRBJ2-3; 11 bases align to TRBD2. V gave up 0 bases and J gave up 8 bases; unmatched junction bases: 4. Germline values: CDR1 SGHTA, CDR2 FQGNSA. CDR3 length: 15 residues. CDR3 nucleotide sequence: TGTGCCAGCAGCTTAGCGGGGCTAGCGGGAGGTACGCAGTATTTT. Its protein is CASSLAGLAGGTQYF.

CDR3 coding DNA: TGCGCCAGCAGCTTGGCTGGAGGGAGCACCGGGGAGCTGTTTTTT. This gives the protein CASSLAGGSTGELFF. This chain joins TRBV5-1 and TRBJ2-2, with a weak D call TRBD2 (6 bases). This CDR3 region has 15 residues. The germline V gene has CDR1 SGHRS and CDR2 YFSETQ. Trimming stripped 0 bases from V and 4 bases from J, with 10 bases between.

A word on this clone: This may be a read error: a much more frequent sequence differs by one nucleotide. The same CDR3 also results from other DNA sequences found in this sample. The chain recombines TRBV2 with TRBJ1-6; D gene ambiguous. The ends were cut back, 6 bases at V and 0 bases at J, with 9 bases in the middle. Germline values: CDR1 SNHLY, CDR2 FYNNEI. The CDR3 is 15 residues long. CDR3: CASRQFSSYNSPLHF. The CDR3 nucleotides read TGTGCCAGCAGACAGTTTAGCTCCTATAATTCACCCCTCCACTTT. Complete variable domain (other parts from reference TRBV2 and TRBJ1-6): EPEVTQTPSHQVTQMGQEVILRCVPISNHLYFYWYRQILGQKVEFLVSFYNNEISEKSEIFDDQFSVERPDGSNFTLKIRSTKLEDSAMYFCASRQFSSYNSPLHFGNGTRLTVT.

V usage is TRBV6-1 and J usage is TRBJ2-7, with TRBD2 identical over 12 bases. The germline V gene has CDR1 MNHNS and CDR2 SASEGT. The CDR3 has 15 amino acids. V shed 8 bases, J shed 1 base, and the junction held 6 bases outside the gene matches. The CDR3 spells CASVLLAGGSYEQYF. CDR3 bases: TGTGCCAGCGTCTTACTAGCGGGGGGTTCCTACGAGCAGTACTTC.

V usage is TRBV10-1 and J usage is TRBJ2-7; 16 nucleotides match TRBD2. CDR1 and CDR2 from the germline V gene are WNHNN and SYGVQD (reference sequence). This CDR3 comprises 17 residues. Trimming at V came to 8 bases and at J to 0 bases, leaving 7 bases not matched to a gene. The CDR3 loop reads CASARGTSGRASYEQYF. CDR3 bases: TGCGCCAGCGCCCGAGGGACTAGCGGGAGGGCCTCCTACGAGCAGTACTTC.

The rearrangement uses TRBV11-2 and TRBJ2-3; 7 bases align to TRBD2. The germline CDR1 and CDR2 sequences are SGHAT and FQNNGV. The CDR3 runs to 17 residues. After removal of 1 base from V and 2 bases from J, the junction contained 9 bases not matched to a gene. The CDR3: CASSLVPSGRATDTQYF. CDR3 nucleotides: TGTGCCAGCAGCTTAGTACCTTCAGGGAGGGCCACAGATACGCAGTATTTT.

The chain joins TRBV5-1 to TRBJ1-2, with TRBD1 as a possible D gene (6 bases). Germline CDR1 is SGHRS and CDR2 is YFSETQ. CDR3 length: 15 amino acids. V lost 1 base, J lost 3 bases, and 13 bases lay in between. As DNA, the CDR3 is TGCGCCAGCAGCTTGCAGTCCAGGGGTGACTATGGCTACACCTTC. Translated, it gives CASSLQSRGDYGYTF.

This sequence joins TRBV10-3 and TRBJ2-3, with 8 bases fitting TRBD2. The J segment lost 0 bases and the V segment lost 0 bases, leaving 5 bases of the junction unmatched. This CDR3 has 17 residues. Per the germline V gene, CDR1 is ENHRY and CDR2 is SYGVKD. In nucleotides, the CDR3 is TGTGCCATCAGTGAGTCCGCGGGGGGATCTAGCACAGATACGCAGTATTTT. Amino acids: CAISESAGGSSTDTQYF.

The sample holds one count of this clone. The CDR3 reads CASSRGTGRATDTQYF. The CDR3, as DNA: TGCGCCAGCAGCCGCGGGACAGGGCGGGCCACAGATACGCAGTATTTT. J is TRBJ2-3 and V is TRBV5-1; 9 bases line up with TRBD1. With V trimmed by 4 bases and J by 2 bases, 8 bases remained unmatched. This CDR3 is built from 16 residues. Germline V CDR1 and CDR2: SGHRS, YFSETQ.

The genes are TRBV6-1 and TRBJ2-2; unclear D gene. Germline lookup yields CDR1 MNHNS and CDR2 SASEGT. This CDR3 comprises 13 residues. With 3 bases removed from V and 3 bases from J, the gap between germline ends came to 5 bases. Here the CDR3 DNA reads TGTGCCAGCAGTGAGTCCGACACCGGGGAGCTGTTTTTT. Amino acids: CASSESDTGELFF.

In its sample, this clone was seen a few times. V gene TRBV7-8 combines with J gene TRBJ2-1; 8 nucleotides line up with TRBD2. This CDR3 contains 14 residues. Germline CDR1 SGHVS, CDR2 FQNEAQ. V shed 3 bases, J shed 3 bases, and the junction held 1 base outside the gene matches. The CDR3 sequence is CASSLTSDYNEQFF. The CDR3 coding sequence is TGTGCCAGCAGCTTGACTAGCGACTACAATGAGCAGTTCTTC.

The rearrangement uses TRBV27 and TRBJ2-1, with 12 bases lining up with TRBD2. V lost 5 bases to trimming and J lost 3 bases; unmatched junction nucleotides: 5. Germline V gene sequence: CDR1 MNHEY, CDR2 SMNVEV (reference sequence). This CDR3 comprises 16 residues. CDR3 residues: CASSAGTSGYYNEQFF. The CDR3 nucleotides are TGTGCCAGCAGTGCCGGGACTAGCGGGTACTACAATGAGCAGTTCTTC.

The chain joins TRBV6-5 to TRBJ2-2, with a weak D call TRBD2 (6 bases). CDR3 size: 16 residues. Germline CDR1 is MNHEY and CDR2 is SVGAGI. Trimming stripped 2 bases from V and 5 bases from J, with 15 bases between. CDR3 sequence (DNA): TGTGCCAGCAGTTACGAGGAGGGCGCTAGGACCGGGGAGCTGTTTTTT. Translating it yields CASSYEEGARTGELFF.

The J gene is TRBJ1-5, the V gene TRBV10-1, with 8 bases matching TRBD1. Per germline, CDR1 WNHNN and CDR2 SYGVQD (reference sequence). Losses at the gene ends were 6 bases for V and 6 bases for J; bases not matched to a gene: 4. The CDR3 has 13 amino acids. The CDR3 DNA reads as TGCGCCAGCAGCCCAGACAGGGGTCAGCCCCAGCATTTT. Its translation: CASSPDRGQPQHF.

This clone was found once. The genes are TRBV6-1 and TRBJ1-5, with 9 positions matching TRBD1. CDR1 is MNHNS and CDR2 is SASEGT in the germline V gene. CDR3 size: 14 residues. V lost 5 bases to trimming and J lost 6 bases; unmatched junction nucleotides: 5. CDR3 in amino acids: CASSTQGAGQPQHF. As DNA, the CDR3 is TGTGCCAGCAGTACACAGGGGGCCGGTCAGCCCCAGCATTTT.

The chain joins TRBV7-8 to TRBJ2-7; tentatively, D is TRBD2 (6 bases). Germline CDR1 SGHVS, CDR2 FQNEAQ. V gave up 6 bases and J gave up 7 bases, with 16 bases separating them. The CDR3 has 13 amino acids. Written as DNA, the CDR3 is TGTGCCAGCAGTCACAAACCCGGAGGGGAGCAGTACTTC. Its translation is CASSHKPGGEQYF.

The J gene is TRBJ2-7, the V gene TRBV5-1; 8 nucleotides agree with TRBD1. J lost 1 base, V lost 4 bases, and 10 bases had no gene match. The CDR3 has 16 residues. CDR1 is SGHRS and CDR2 is YFSETQ in the germline V gene. CDR3 region: CASSPRTGSFSYEQYF. The CDR3 DNA follows: TGCGCCAGCAGCCCTAGGACAGGGTCGTTTTCCTACGAGCAGTACTTC.

The J gene is TRBJ1-1, the V gene TRBV5-1, with D tentatively TRBD1 (6 bases). The V gene lost 0 bases and the J gene lost 9 bases, with 18 bases spanning the gap. Germline CDR1 SGHRS, CDR2 YFSETQ. This CDR3 is 15 amino acids long. The CDR3 DNA follows: TGCGCCAGCAGCTTGGCCCCCGGACAGCGCGAGAAAGCTTTCTTT. Protein: CASSLAPGQREKAFF. Filled out from reference TRBV5-1 and TRBJ1-1, the complete variable domain reads KAGVTQTPRYLIKTRGQQVTLSCSPISGHRSVSWYQQTPGQGLQFLFEYFSETQRNKGNFPGRFSGRQFSNSRSEMNVSTLELGDSALYLCASSLAPGQREKAFFGQGTRLTVV.